Described below is a single TCR beta chain sequence and its context. What antigen it recognizes has not been identified. There are no base qualities to consult, and no much larger clone falls within one base. The source of the sample is a study of cytomegalovirus exposure and HLA in healthy donors (TCRdb year 2017). Looking at the study overall: An earlier analysis of some 550 of the donors reported 250 to 300 Gb of sequence data and approximately 110 million unique TCR beta sequences from about 180 million T cells. In an earlier analysis of a few hundred of the donors, high-throughput TCR beta sequencing was used to judge whether each TCR beta V gene segment behaved as functional or pseudogenic. HLA typing included class I and class II loci at four-digit resolution. Every repertoire in the discovery cohort had been generated on one and the same sequencing platform. Five DR-DQ haplotypes were handled as single units for association and clustering, since linkage in the cohort was strong. To predict cytomegalovirus infection status, the study brought together high-throughput TCR immunosequencing, statistical association of individual TCRs with disease status, and machine learning. The T cell repertoires of 670 or so subjects were profiled by immunosequencing and related to cytomegalovirus serostatus. Rather than drawing on any new phenotypic data, the later analysis identified candidate immune exposures from TCR beta sequences and the way those sequences occurred across donors. The number of donors typed differed by locus, with roughly 620-630 for A, B, C, DRB1 and DQB1, roughly 550 for DQA1, about 610 for DPA1, and 450 to 480 for DPB1. Genome-wide SNP genotypes for about three fifths of the roughly 670 donors were used in a later genetic analysis, which treated that subset as a discovery cohort. Of the roughly 390 genotyped donors, about 80% fell in the genetic ancestry cluster associated with self-reported Caucasian donors. An early release that covered several hundred HLA-typed donors contained 250 to 350 gigabases of sequencing data and about 93 million unique TCR sequences. Donor age, sex, ethnicity and CMV serostatus were collected together with the repertoire data. On average, around 230,000 unique TCR beta nucleotide sequences were sequenced per donor among some 420 genotyped donors of the cohort, with 15% to 20% of those sequences being non-productive. To study patterns of TCR occurrence, a later analysis re-analyzed previously published TCR beta repertoires from just over 650 donors and added high-resolution HLA genotyping. Besides the first cohort of approximately 710 subjects, a separate validation cohort made up of around 120 different subjects was used. The study aimed to test whether signatures of past pathogen exposure could be identified by cataloging public T cell receptors. Study-level results and caveats: While some public TCRs were present in many individuals, most TCR sequences turned up only very rarely across donors. In an earlier analysis of around 600 of the donors, most TCR beta V segments appeared in productive rearrangements about 87% or about 30% of the time, broadly matching IMGT annotations. According to a later analysis, parvovirus B19, influenza, CMV and Epstein-Barr virus appeared linked to several top co-occurrence clusters. According to the authors, the approach could potentially be generalized to other disease states and immunological phenotypes. A cluster of highly shared sequence variants was judged likely to be a technical artifact of the sequencing pipeline. The 87-base-pair reads could not distinguish some IMGT-functional V segments, including TRBV6-2 and TRBV6-3, so those segments were excluded. The earlier analysis of some 560 of the donors excluded 15 to 20 rarely observed V segments, including chromosome 9 orphons, because counts were too low. In vitro tests confirmed that a few of the cytomegalovirus-associated TCR beta chains recognize cytomegalovirus antigens. For the cohort, immune exposure information was limited to CMV serostatus. The cohort was sequenced for TCR beta chains only, and without alpha or paired-chain data the features that could be detected were limited. In a later genetic analysis, a missense DCLRE1C variant was associated with V-gene and J-gene trimming of TCR beta chains, and the association was replicated in an independent cohort. A total of 164 TCR beta chains were listed by the study as associated with cytomegalovirus. A further reported finding was that TCR beta sequences accurately predicted the HLA-A and HLA-B alleles for most subjects in the first cohort. Most CMV-associated TCR beta chains appeared to be HLA-restricted in a later analysis, and the HLA associations seemed to be driven largely by CMV exposure. Because HLA typing was missing for some donors at each locus, association tests included only the typed subset. A later analysis associated 16,951 TCR beta sequences with specific HLA alleles at a false discovery rate of 0.05. The classifier was reported to diagnose cytomegalovirus status with high specificity and sensitivity in both the original and validation cohorts. In a later analysis, HLA-associated TCR beta chains were found to be more clonally expanded and to have lower generation probabilities than equally common non-associated chains. Correlated functional status among segregating V segments might reflect linkage disequilibrium, but an unknown experimental factor could not be ruled out. When HLA alleles, especially DR and DQ, strongly co-occurred, TCR associations were difficult to assign to individual alleles. In a later genetic analysis, fewer N-insertions in productive TCRs were reported among donors in an Asian-associated ancestry cluster than the roughly 700-donor mean. The presence/absence analyses assumed that sequencing depth was roughly uniform across donors, and that assumption may not be true. According to a later analysis, TCR association rates differed among HLA loci, with DRB1 alleles showing the most associated TCRs and HLA-C alleles showing the fewest.

Libraries came from the immunoSEQ multiplex PCR assay. The multiplex PCR relied on a mix of 60 forward primers for TCR Vbeta segments and 13 reverse primers for TCR Jbeta segments. The CDR3 region of rearranged TCR beta genes was amplified from genomic DNA with a multiplex PCR assay. On the Illumina HiSeq System, the amplified TCR beta libraries were sequenced as 87-base-pair reads. The source study handled its data this way. A later analysis tallied around 82 million unique TCR beta chains across the 666 repertoires, and some 12 million of those chains were shared by two or more donors. Raw reads were error-corrected and collapsed into unique sequences by a nearest-neighbor algorithm in which closely related sequences were merged to remove PCR and sequencing errors. Alignment of CDR3 sequences to IMGT reference sequences was used to assign V, D and J gene segments. For a sequence to be retained, at least a six-nucleotide match to both a V gene segment and a J gene segment was required. A rearrangement counted as productive if the CDR3 had no stop codons and remained in frame with V and J, and every other rearrangement counted as non-productive. Following IMGT convention, CDR3 was defined as the stretch from the second conserved V-encoded cysteine to the conserved J-encoded phenylalanine. The earlier analysis of 500 to 650 of the donors excluded any sequence lacking an unambiguous match to a single V gene segment. An earlier analysis of a few hundred of the donors called V segments functional above 56.7% productive rearrangements and segregating when the between-donor standard deviation exceeded 5%. A statistical classification framework was built to diagnose cytomegalovirus status from the catalog of TCR beta chain sequences. V and J gene assignment, in a later analysis, came from comparing TCR nucleotide sequences with IMGT/GENE-DB human TR gene sequences. A later analysis assigned CDR3 sequences and most-parsimonious VDJ recombination scenarios with the TCRdist pipeline. A later analysis defined each TCR beta chain by its CDR3 amino acid sequence plus V-gene family, and excluded reads lacking a unique V-gene family. In a later analysis, fewer than 600 highly shared, low-generation-probability nucleotide sequences were removed to address suspected cross-contamination and a sequencing artifact. In a later analysis, a clonal expansion index was calculated for each public chain from normalized within-repertoire ranks of inferred template counts. A later analysis computed generation probabilities with a VDJ recombination model fitted to out-of-frame rearrangements, and checked the results against IGoR. In a later analysis, hypergeometric tests were used to score TCR-TCR, TCR-HLA and TCR-CMV co-occurrence, with a repertoire-size bias correction applied to TCR pairs. False discovery rates were estimated in a later analysis by permuting HLA or CMV assignments 20 times. In a later analysis, co-occurring TCRs were grouped with DBSCAN, and TCRdist sequence similarity was added when clustering was performed within HLA-allele-positive subsets. Repertoires with fewer than 30,000 or more than 120,000 public chains, plus five repertoires with anomalous nucleotide sharing, were excluded from co-occurrence clustering. TCRdb took this table from immuneACCESS and kept in-frame rearrangements with V and J called. Such tables lack part of the clones; where checked against another copy, unresolved V genes explain under half of the gap, and the rest is unexplained. V, J and clone size are those of that table, while D and trimming were read from the DNA. For this sample the table gives 150,000 or so clones, of which about 80% were detected only once. Roughly 12% of the sample is in the top ten clones.

Taken from cysteine to phenylalanine, the CDR3 has 15 residues. Only the CDR3 part of the read is kept: 45 bases, read in frame from the first base. V is reduced by 5 bases and J by 1 base, leaving a spacing of 11 bases between them. Via the germline V gene, CDR1 is MNHEY and CDR2 SVGAGI. The cohort comprised 710 or so healthy bone marrow donors. All cohort members were sampled while nominally healthy, although unrecorded immune exposures were likely present. The donor tested CMV seropositive, placing the donor among the 289 seropositive members of the cohort. Every donor gave a peripheral blood sample, and the peripheral blood mononuclear cells from that sample were used for TCR beta sequencing. The Qiagen DNeasy Blood Extraction Kit was used to extract genomic DNA from the blood cell samples.

The specimen was PBMCs. The sequence was obtained from a man under 40 in good health and CMV-seropositive. The sequence is built from TRBV6-5 and TRBJ2-2; TRBD2 could be the D gene, as 5 bases match. The CDR3 region reads CASSRGLENTGELFF. The nucleotide sequence reads as follows: TGTGCCAGCAGTCGGGGTCTAGAGAACACCGGGGAGCTGTTTTTT.